A single sample is the source of the 22 T cell receptor beta chains below, sequenced in a study of TIL therapy for anti-PD-1-resistant metastatic lung cancer (TCRdb year 2021). This specimen's time point label, per the study, means: pre-treatment sample, taken before nivolumab and TIL therapy. TCR beta CDR3 regions were amplified from genomic DNA with the immunoSEQ v3 hsTCRB kit using bias-controlled multiplex PCR. As stored in TCRdb, this immuneACCESS dataset retains in-frame rearrangements with V and J assigned. A fraction of the clones does not appear; measured against another copy, unresolved V genes explain less than half of the discrepancy, and the remainder lacks a known reason. This sample holds 55,000 or so clones; more than 80% were observed only once. The ten largest clones take up 2.9% of the sample. This material consisted of blood, taken at baseline. The source is a person aged 30 to 80 with non-small cell lung cancer.

CDR3 amino acids: CASSLVYDSFNTEAFF. DNA of the CDR3: TGTGCCAGCAGCTTAGTATACGACAGTTTCAACACTGAAGCTTTCTTT. This sequence joins TRBV7-2 and TRBJ1-1; tentatively, D is TRBD1 (5 bases). Looked up from germline, CDR1 is SGHTA and CDR2 is FQGNSA. Trimming took 1 base from V and 2 from J, leaving 14 bases between them. The CDR3 contains 16 residues.

The chain carries TRBV5-5 and TRBJ1-4, with D unresolved. The CDR3 length is 13 residues. V dropped 0 bases and J dropped 8 bases, with 8 bases sitting between them. The V gene's germline CDR1 is SGHKS and CDR2 YYEKEE (reference sequence). The CDR3 region has the DNA TGTGCCAGCAGCTTGGCCTCGTCAGAAAAACTGTTTTTT. This translates into CASSLASSEKLFF.

The chain combines TRBV7-6 with TRBJ2-3; 14 bases align to TRBD2. The CDR3 spans 16 residues. The V gene's germline CDR1 is SGHVS and CDR2 FNYEAQ. With 6 bases clipped from V and 5 bases from J, the junction kept 7 bases outside the gene matches. The CDR3 loop reads CASSSGTSGRVDTQYF. The CDR3 DNA reads TGTGCCAGCAGTTCCGGGACTAGCGGGAGAGTAGATACGCAGTATTTT.

J is TRBJ2-7 and V is TRBV6-2 or TRBV6-3; D is unclear. There are 11 residues in the CDR3. Trimming left V 6 bases short and J 0 bases short, with 3 bases between. Germline V gene lookup returns CDR1 MNHEY and CDR2 SVGEGT. DNA for the CDR3: TGTGCCAGCAGCCGCTCCTACGAGCAGTACTTC. It is translated as CASSRSYEQYF.

This rearrangement joins TRBV5-1 to TRBJ2-1; D could derive from TRBD1 or TRBD2 (5 bases each). The CDR3 runs to 14 residues. The germline V gene has CDR1 SGHRS and CDR2 YFSETQ. V was cut by 6 bases and J by 5 bases, with 15 bases left in between. The CDR3 nucleotides read TGCGCCAGCAATAGGGGAGTAGGGAACAATGAGCAGTTCTTC. Translating gives CASNRGVGNNEQFF.

The count of this clone is one. This chain uses TRBV7-2 with TRBJ1-1; 7 nucleotides line up with TRBD1. The CDR3 is 16 amino acids. Germline-derived CDR1 and CDR2 are SGHTA and FQGNSA. With 0 bases clipped from V and 2 bases from J, the junction kept 6 bases outside the gene matches. The CDR3 nucleotides read TGTGCCAGCAGCTTAGCGGGTAGGGGGCCAAACACTGAAGCTTTCTTT. Translating it yields CASSLAGRGPNTEAFF.

This clone showed up just a few times. The genes are TRBV28 and TRBJ1-6; 10 bases map to TRBD1. The CDR3 is made up of 14 amino acids. The germline V gene has CDR1 MDHEN and CDR2 SYDVKM. V trimming: 5 bases; J trimming: 8 bases; junction bases outside the gene matches: 3. The CDR3 DNA reads TGTGCCAGCAGTCCGGGACAGGGGTATTCACCCCTCCACTTT. It encodes CASSPGQGYSPLHF.

This sequence joins TRBV30 and TRBJ1-3; D not certain. V dropped 0 bases and J dropped 4 bases, with 13 bases sitting between them. Germline V gene lookup returns CDR1 GTSNPN and CDR2 SVGIG (reference sequence). The CDR3 contains 15 residues. CDR3 residues: CAWSVLLGPGNTIYF. CDR3 coding DNA: TGTGCCTGGAGTGTACTTCTAGGGCCGGGAAACACCATATATTTT.

V and J are TRBV28 and TRBJ1-1; no definite D call. CDR1 and CDR2 (germline): MDHEN, SYDVKM. Trimming pared 4 bases from V and 5 bases from J, leaving 8 bases between. CDR3 length: 12 amino acids. The DNA for the CDR3 is TGTGCCAGCAGTTACTCCCGTACTGAAGCTTTCTTT. The encoded protein is CASSYSRTEAFF. Combining the CDR3 with reference TRBV28 and TRBJ1-1 gives the whole variable domain DVKVTQSSRYLVKRTGEKVFLECVQDMDHENMFWYRQDPGLGLRLIYFSYDVKMKEKGDIPEGYSVSREKKERFSLILESASTNQTSMYLCASSYSRTEAFFGQGTRLTVV.

The CDR3 DNA reads as TGTGCCAGCTCGCGGACAGACCAAGGCTACGAGCAGTACTTC. Translating gives CASSRTDQGYEQYF. This chain joins TRBV18 and TRBJ2-7; the D gene is possibly TRBD1 (6 bases). Looked up from germline, CDR1 is KGHSH and CDR2 is LQKENI. CDR3 length equals 14 residues. V was shortened by 6 bases and J by 3 bases, with 15 bases between the two germline ends.

The chain has TRBV20-1 and TRBJ2-3; D not resolved. The CDR3 sequence is 11 residues long. Trimming pared 2 bases from V and 4 bases from J, leaving 4 bases between. Per the germline V gene, CDR1 is DFQATT and CDR2 is SNEGSKA (reference sequence). CDR3: CSARPADTQYF. In DNA form, the CDR3 reads TGCAGTGCTAGACCAGCAGATACGCAGTATTTT.

This clone has only a few counts. The chain joins TRBV9 to TRBJ2-5; perhaps TRBD1 as D (6 bases). The CDR3 length is 15 residues. The germline CDR1 and CDR2 sequences are SGDLS and YYNGEE. Trimming cost V 3 bases and J 5 bases, with 17 bases left between them. The CDR3 here is CASSASGQQVETQYF. CDR3 coding DNA: TGTGCCAGCAGCGCCTCTGGACAGCAAGTGGAGACCCAGTACTTC.

The CDR3 reads CASSPISGRGPNQPQHF. The CDR3 DNA follows: TGTGCCAGTAGCCCGATCAGTGGGAGGGGACCTAATCAGCCCCAGCATTTT. The gene calls are TRBV19 and TRBJ1-5; D is perhaps TRBD1 (5 bases). This CDR3 is built from 17 residues. The germline CDR1 and CDR2 sequences are LNHDA and SQIVND (reference sequence). Trimming cost V 6 bases and J 4 bases, with 22 bases left between them.

The CDR3 DNA sequence: TGCAGCGTTGAGTGGGCCGACTCCTACGAGCAGTACTTC. Amino acids: CSVEWADSYEQYF. The chain has TRBV29-1 and TRBJ2-7; D unclear. Germline V gene lookup returns CDR1 SQVTM and CDR2 ANQGSEA. This CDR3 is 13 amino acids long. Trimming removed 3 bases at V and 0 bases at J, with 9 bases between.

J is TRBJ2-7 and V is TRBV9; TRBD2 matches at 8 bases. V lost 0 bases, J lost 0 bases, and 2 bases stayed unmatched. CDR3 length equals 15 residues. Looked up from germline, CDR1 is SGDLS and CDR2 is YYNGEE. CDR3 loop: CASSVEGTSSYEQYF. CDR3 bases: TGTGCCAGCAGCGTAGAAGGGACTAGCTCCTACGAGCAGTACTTC.

This clone has more than one count but fewer than ten. V is TRBV25-1 and J is TRBJ1-2; 8 nucleotides align to TRBD1. The V gene's germline CDR1 is MGHDK and CDR2 SYGVNS. J lost 0 bases, V lost 8 bases, and 8 bases had no gene match. The CDR3 contains 15 residues. The CDR3 loop is CASSQDRAANYGYTF. DNA for the CDR3: TGTGCCAGCTCACAGGACAGGGCCGCTAACTATGGCTACACCTTC.

This clone has just a few counts. The chain recombines TRBV15 with TRBJ1-4; the D gene is possibly TRBD1 (6 bases). The V gene's germline CDR1 is LNHNV and CDR2 YYDKDF (reference sequence). CDR3 size: 14 residues. V lost 0 bases and J lost 8, with 10 bases in between. In DNA form, the CDR3 reads TGTGCCACCAGCAGAGACAGGGGTGGGGAAAAACTGTTTTTT. This translates into CATSRDRGGEKLFF. Full variable domain (outside the CDR3, taken from reference TRBV15 and TRBJ1-4): DAMVIQNPRYQVTQFGKPVTLSCSQTLNHNVMYWYQQKSSQAPKLLFHYYDKDFNNEADTPDNFQSRRPNTSFCFLDIRSPGLGDTAMYLCATSRDRGGEKLFFGSGTQLSVL.

The chain couples TRBV20-1 to TRBJ2-7; the D gene is possibly TRBD2 (6 bases). The CDR3 extends over 11 amino acids. V was clipped by 6 bases and J by 6 bases, with 12 bases between them. Germline assignment: CDR1 DFQATT and CDR2 SNEGSKA (reference sequence). CDR3 nucleotides: TGCAGTGCGGGACCCGGGGGCGAGCAGTACTTC. This gives the protein CSAGPGGEQYF.

This chain connects TRBV7-9 to TRBJ2-7, with TRBD1 matching 8 bases. J lost 0 bases, V lost 4 bases, and 8 bases had no gene match. The CDR3 loop spans 16 amino acids. Germline loops: CDR1 SEHNR, CDR2 FQNEAQ (reference sequence). DNA for the CDR3: TGTGCCAGCAGCTCCGACAGGGGAAGGAGCTCCTACGAGCAGTACTTC. Amino acids: CASSSDRGRSSYEQYF.

The genes are TRBV12-3 or TRBV12-4 and TRBJ1-5, with D unclear. The ends were cut back, 7 bases at V and 4 bases at J, with 11 bases in the middle. This CDR3 contains 13 residues. CDR3 amino acids: CASNLGGNQPQHF. Here the CDR3 DNA reads TGTGCCAGCAACCTTGGAGGTAATCAGCCCCAGCATTTT.

The rearrangement uses TRBV5-6 and TRBJ2-7, with D unresolved. V lost 4 bases and J lost 6, with 17 bases in between. The CDR3 has 14 residues. Germline lookup yields CDR1 SGHDT and CDR2 YYEEEE. DNA for the CDR3: TGTGCCAGCAGCCCGCTGACTGCCTCTTCCGAGCAGTACTTC. Translated: CASSPLTASSEQYF.

The chain has TRBV4-2 and TRBJ2-7; 12 bases are a match to TRBD1. The CDR3 length is 15 residues. The V gene end was trimmed by 4 bases and the J gene end by 4 bases; junction bases not matched to a gene: 5. Germline CDR1 LGHNA, CDR2 YNFKEQ. The CDR3 region is CASSPGTGGGYEQYF. CDR3 in DNA: TGTGCCAGCAGCCCCGGGACAGGGGGCGGATACGAGCAGTACTTC.